Below are 4 T cell receptor beta chains sequenced from a single sample in a study of T cells after yellow fever vaccination (dated by TCRdb to between 2018 and 2020). The library was obtained by 5' RACE. Sequencing used an Illumina HiSeq 2500. TCRdb's own reprocessing of the public reads used fastp at Q25 and MiXCR and kept productive beta chains. Each CDR3 protein appears once, grouped with its most common genes and DNA. Here the sample has 550,000 to 750,000 distinct CDR3 sequences; about 13% occur a single time. Around an eighth of the sample goes to the ten largest clones. The sample's treatment or condition, from its label and the paper: live attenuated yellow fever vaccine strain. Source: PBMCs, taken on the day of the yellow fever booster vaccination. These receptors all come from a man aged 25-40 years who received the YFV17D yellow fever vaccine.

V usage is TRBV20-1 and J usage is TRBJ2-7; unclear D gene. CDR3 length: 12 residues. Trimming cost V 1 base and J 5 bases, with 9 bases left between them. The germline V gene encodes CDR1 DFQATT and CDR2 SNEGSKA (reference sequence). DNA of the CDR3: TGCAGTGCTAGAGTGAGGATAGACGAGCAGTACTTC. This gives the protein CSARVRIDEQYF.

The rearrangement links TRBV7-6 to TRBJ2-7; perhaps TRBD2 as D (7 bases). Trimming took 7 bases from V and 2 from J, leaving 18 bases between them. The CDR3 is made up of 15 amino acids. Germline V gives CDR1 SGHVS, CDR2 FNYEAQ. The CDR3 nucleotides are TGTGCCAGCACACCGGGGGGCACTAGCGCCTACGAGCAGTACTTC. The encoded protein is CASTPGGTSAYEQYF.

The gene calls are TRBV5-1 and TRBJ2-5; D possibly matches TRBD1 or TRBD2 (5 bases each). Trimming removed 5 bases from V and 1 base from J, with 15 bases in between. The CDR3 spans 15 residues. Germline-derived CDR1 and CDR2 are SGHRS and YFSETQ. The CDR3 loop is CASSVEAGTQETQYF. The CDR3 DNA sequence: TGCGCCAGCAGTGTAGAAGCCGGGACCCAAGAGACCCAGTACTTC.

This clonotype showed up just once. This chain uses TRBV6-1 with TRBJ2-6; D is uncertain. The V end lost 5 bases, the J end lost 0 bases, and 11 bases lay between the germline ends. CDR3 length: 16 amino acids. Germline-derived CDR1 and CDR2 are MNHNS and SASEGT. CDR3 nucleotide sequence: TGTGCCAGCAGTCCATCGGCGAACTCTGGGGCCAACGTCCTGACTTTC. Protein sequence: CASSPSANSGANVLTF.